Each of the 10 T cell receptor beta chains below was sequenced from the same sample in a study of blood T cells in healthy people across ages. Sample-barcoded 5' priming and a J-beta primer mix drove a second PCR of roughly 6 to 12 cycles. MiXCR was run by TCRdb on the 5' RACE reads, yielding one entry per CDR3 protein. The table includes about 1.4 million distinct CDR3 sequences, around 55% detected once. Sequencing was performed on blood. The receptor set was obtained from a man between 18 and 29 years old in good health.

The CDR3 protein is CASSPQDPIRKQFF. The CDR3 DNA is TGTGCCAGCAGCCCTCAGGACCCGATTAGGAAGCAGTTCTTC. The chain combines TRBV12-3 or TRBV12-4 with TRBJ2-5, with D unclear. Gene TRBJ2-1 matches the end of the DNA better, so the J call may be wrong. CDR3 length: 14 amino acids.

A few counts support this clonotype. The chain is built from TRBV7-2 and TRBJ2-6, with 8 bases matching TRBD1. This CDR3 region has 18 residues. Germline CDR1 reads SGHTA; CDR2 reads FQGNSA. The trim removed 5 bases at V and 1 base at J, leaving 10 bases unmatched. CDR3 DNA: TGTGCCAGCAGCCCGACAGGGGCCCTAGCGTCTGGGGCCAACGTCCTGACTTTC. Residues: CASSPTGALASGANVLTF.

The rearrangement uses TRBV11-2 and TRBJ2-7; possibly TRBD1 for D (5 bases). Germline CDR1 reads SGHAT; CDR2 reads FQNNGV. CDR3 length equals 14 residues. The V end was cut by 5 bases, the J end by 3 bases, with 14 bases between. CDR3: CASSPTEDNYEQYF. In DNA form, the CDR3 reads TGTGCCAGCAGCCCGACTGAGGACAACTACGAGCAGTACTTC.

The sample holds a few counts of this clonotype. V is TRBV18 and J is TRBJ2-7; perhaps TRBD2 as D (5 bases). The end of the DNA is better explained by TRBJ2-5, so the J call may be wrong. This CDR3 is built from 14 residues. Germline CDR1 reads KGHSH; CDR2 reads LQKENI. The CDR3 DNA follows: TGTGCCAGCTCAGCACTAGGTACAGAGGCGACCCAGTACTTC. Its protein product is CASSALGTEATQYF.

The V call is TRBV28, the J call TRBJ2-5, with D uncertain. The J call may be wrong; the DNA end is better matched by TRBJ2-7. CDR3 length equals 15 residues. The germline CDR1 and CDR2 sequences are MDHEN and SYDVKM. The CDR3 sequence is CASNSPRGITYEQYF. Written as DNA, the CDR3 is TGTGCCAGCAACTCCCCCCGCGGCATAACCTACGAGCAGTACTTC.

Only a few counts were recorded for this clonotype. J is TRBJ1-1 and V is TRBV29-1; D is unclear. This CDR3 is 11 amino acids long. The V end was cut by 4 bases, the J end by 1 base, with 4 bases between. Germline loops: CDR1 SQVTM, CDR2 ANQGSEA. CDR3 amino acids: CSVAENTEAFF. In DNA, the CDR3 is TGCAGCGTTGCGGAGAACACTGAAGCTTTCTTT.

This clonotype has just a few counts. This rearrangement joins TRBV29-1 to TRBJ2-5; TRBD2 is a possible D gene (5 bases). Near its end, the DNA agrees better with TRBJ2-7, so the J call may be wrong. This CDR3 comprises 15 residues. Per the germline V gene, CDR1 is SQVTM and CDR2 is ANQGSEA. In DNA form, the CDR3 reads TGCAGCGTTGTGCGGTTCGGGGAAAGCGTTTACGAGCAGTACTTC. This gives the protein CSVVRFGESVYEQYF.

V and J are TRBV5-1 and TRBJ2-2; D is undetermined. Germline V CDR1 and CDR2: SGHRS, YFSETQ. The length of the CDR3 is 12 residues. V was shortened by 1 base and J by 7 bases, with 5 bases between the two germline ends. The DNA for the CDR3 is TGCGCCAGCAGCTTGTATAACGGGGAGCTGTTTTTT. Protein: CASSLYNGELFF. Full variable domain (missing parts from reference TRBV5-1 and TRBJ2-2): KAGVTQTPRYLIKTRGQQVTLSCSPISGHRSVSWYQQTPGQGLQFLFEYFSETQRNKGNFPGRFSGRQFSNSRSEMNVSTLELGDSALYLCASSLYNGELFFGEGSRLTVL.

The CDR3 DNA is TGCAGTGCTAGAATATCCAGGCGGAGTGGTAAAGACTATGGCTACACCTTC. Translated, it gives CSARISRRSGKDYGYTF. The chain employs TRBV20-1 and TRBJ1-2; D not certain. V dropped 2 bases and J dropped 3 bases, with 22 bases sitting between them. The CDR3 consists of 17 residues. Germline V lookup: CDR1 DFQATT, CDR2 SNEGSKA (reference sequence).

CDR3 loop: CSVTGSGYTF. DNA of the CDR3: TGCAGCGTTACCGGAAGTGGCTACACCTTC. This rearrangement joins TRBV29-1 to TRBJ1-2; D is uncertain. V was trimmed by 5 bases and J by 7 bases, leaving 8 bases between them. CDR3 length: 10 residues. Germline CDR1 and CDR2: SQVTM and ANQGSEA. The full variable domain, its missing parts supplied by reference TRBV29-1 and TRBJ1-2, is SAVISQKPSRDICQRGTSLTIQCQVDSQVTMMFWYRQQPGQSLTLIATANQGSEATYESGFVIDKFPISRPNLTFSTLTVSNMSPEDSSIYLCSVTGSGYTFGSGTRLTVV.